The 30 T cell receptor beta chains below were found in one sample sequenced in a study of cytomegalovirus exposure and HLA in healthy donors. Use of 60 Vbeta and 13 Jbeta primers characterized the PCR. Sequenced by immunoSEQ multiplex PCR; TCRdb stores in-frame clones only, minus some. The sample has approximately 180,000 clones, over 70% seen once; the top ten hold 2.9%. The sample comprised PBMCs. The receptors shown here come from a male donor in good health and CMV-seronegative.

The chain employs TRBV15 and TRBJ2-7; maybe TRBD2 (5 bases). The CDR3 has 12 residues. V lost 5 bases, J lost 0 bases, and 5 bases lay in between. CDR1 is LNHNV and CDR2 is YYDKDF in the germline V gene (reference sequence). CDR3 sequence: CATSGSSYEQYF. The CDR3 DNA sequence: TGTGCCACCAGCGGGAGCTCCTACGAGCAGTACTTC.

The chain couples TRBV4-2 to TRBJ1-2; D gene unclear. This CDR3 spans 14 amino acids. From germline, CDR1 is LGHNA and CDR2 YNFKEQ. V was shortened by 4 bases and J by 4 bases, with 13 bases between the two germline ends. CDR3 sequence: CASSREAEFYGYTF. The CDR3 nucleotides are TGTGCCAGCAGCCGGGAAGCGGAATTCTATGGCTACACCTTC.

The chain is built from TRBV6-4 and TRBJ1-1; weak D call: TRBD1 (5 bases). Trimming removed 5 bases at V and 1 base at J, with 8 bases between. The CDR3 is made up of 13 amino acids. Germline loops: CDR1 MRHNA, CDR2 SNTAGT. Here the CDR3 DNA reads TGTGCCAGCAGTTCCGGACAGAACACTGAAGCTTTCTTT. Its protein product is CASSSGQNTEAFF.

The gene calls are TRBV5-1 and TRBJ2-3; 9 bases fit TRBD1. V dropped 4 bases and J dropped 0; count of bases not matched to a gene: 3. The germline CDR1 and CDR2 sequences are SGHRS and YFSETQ. The CDR3 runs to 15 residues. CDR3 amino acids: CASSTGQGSTDTQYF. In nucleotides, the CDR3 is TGCGCCAGCAGCACCGGACAGGGGAGCACAGATACGCAGTATTTT.

The chain couples TRBV5-4 to TRBJ1-3, with 8 nucleotides matching TRBD1. The length of the CDR3 is 14 residues. Germline CDR1 is SGHNT and CDR2 is YYREEE (reference sequence). V lost 4 bases to trimming and J lost 6 bases; unmatched junction nucleotides: 6. The DNA for the CDR3 is TGTGCCAGCAGCCGACAGGGGTCGGAAAACACCATATATTTT. Its protein product is CASSRQGSENTIYF.

The gene calls are TRBV28 and TRBJ1-5; maybe TRBD1 (6 bases). The CDR3 consists of 14 residues. Germline V gives CDR1 MDHEN, CDR2 SYDVKM. V gave up 1 base and J gave up 5 bases, with 9 bases separating them. CDR3 in DNA: TGTGCCAGCAGTTTATTTGAGGGGGATCAGCCCCAGCATTTT. Translation gives CASSLFEGDQPQHF.

CDR3 loop: CAWGTPRGPQEKAFF. The CDR3 region has the DNA TGTGCCTGGGGGACTCCAAGGGGCCCTCAAGAGAAAGCTTTCTTT. This chain uses TRBV30 with TRBJ1-1; possibly TRBD1 for D (5 bases). CDR3 size: 15 residues. The germline CDR1 and CDR2 sequences are GTSNPN and SVGIG (reference sequence). Trimming removed 5 bases at V and 9 bases at J, with 25 bases between.

The chain is built from TRBV6-5 and TRBJ2-1; 8 nucleotides align to TRBD1. Germline V gene data show CDR1 as MNHEY and CDR2 as SVGAGI. Trimming cost V 5 bases and J 6 bases; bases outside gene matches: 9. This CDR3 spans 15 amino acids. The CDR3 coding sequence is TGTGCCAGCAGTACCCAGCAGGACAGGGCCAATGAGCAGTTCTTC. As protein: CASSTQQDRANEQFF.

This chain uses TRBV28 with TRBJ1-3; D remains unclear. Germline lookup yields CDR1 MDHEN and CDR2 SYDVKM. V was shortened by 3 bases and J by 4 bases, with 10 bases between the two germline ends. The CDR3 runs 14 residues. The CDR3 here is CASSFYTAGNTIYF. For the CDR3, the DNA is TGTGCCAGCAGTTTTTACACAGCCGGAAACACCATATATTTT.

This sequence joins TRBV21-1 and TRBJ1-5. TRBV21-1 is an annotated pseudogene. The CDR3 length is 17 residues. This CDR3 is CASSNKAGEYSNQPQHF. The CDR3 DNA is TGTGCCAGCAGCAACAAAGCGGGGGAGTATAGCAATCAGCCCCAGCATTTT.

V usage is TRBV2 and J usage is TRBJ2-1; TRBD1 is a possible D gene (5 bases). V dropped 6 bases and J dropped 7 bases, with 10 bases sitting between them. Germline-derived CDR1 and CDR2 are SNHLY and FYNNEI. The length of the CDR3 is 12 residues. This CDR3 is CASSQGGNEQFF. For the CDR3, the DNA is TGTGCCAGCAGCCAGGGTGGAAATGAGCAGTTCTTC.

V gene TRBV30 combines with J gene TRBJ2-7; D not certain. Trimming pared 1 base from V and 3 bases from J, leaving 7 bases between. The CDR3 spans 12 residues. Germline V gives CDR1 GTSNPN, CDR2 SVGIG (reference sequence). The CDR3 loop reads CAWSGGNYEQYF. The DNA for the CDR3 is TGTGCCTGGAGTGGCGGTAACTACGAGCAGTACTTC. Full variable domain (rest looked up from reference TRBV30 and TRBJ2-7): SQTIHQWPATLVQPVGSPLSLECTVEGTSNPNLYWYRQAAGRGLQLLFYSVGIGQISSEVPQNLSASRPQDRQFILSSKKLLLSDSGFYLCAWSGGNYEQYFGPGTRLTVT.

This chain uses TRBV28 with TRBJ2-7; maybe TRBD1 (7 bases). V lost 5 bases, J lost 0 bases, and 14 bases lay in between. Germline CDR1 and CDR2: MDHEN and SYDVKM. This CDR3 has 15 residues. The DNA of the CDR3 is TGTGCCAGCAGTATGACCCAGGGGGGCTCCTACGAGCAGTACTTC. This codes for CASSMTQGGSYEQYF.

In DNA, the CDR3 is TGTGCCAGCAGCCGAGCGGGGCGCACAGATACGCAGTATTTT. Translation gives CASSRAGRTDTQYF. The chain combines TRBV6-1 with TRBJ2-3; 7 nucleotides match TRBD2. CDR1 is MNHNS, CDR2 SASEGT, per germline. The CDR3 covers 14 residues. V lost 6 bases, J lost 1 base, and 4 bases stayed unmatched.

The chain uses TRBV9 and TRBJ1-3; D perhaps matches TRBD1 (5 bases). V lost 4 bases and J 0 bases, leaving 8 bases between the germline ends. CDR3 length: 14 residues. Germline V gives CDR1 SGDLS, CDR2 YYNGEE. The CDR3 nucleotides read TGTGCCAGCAGCCGGGGGGTCTCTGGAAACACCATATATTTT. Residues: CASSRGVSGNTIYF.

This clone was observed a few times. The rearrangement uses TRBV19 and TRBJ1-6; D is undetermined. V shed 5 bases and J shed 0 bases, with 2 bases lying between them. Germline V gives CDR1 LNHDA, CDR2 SQIVND (reference sequence). The CDR3 totals 13 residues. CDR3 in DNA: TGTGCCAGTAGTCGCTCCTATAATTCACCCCTCCACTTT. It translates to CASSRSYNSPLHF.

CDR3 bases: TGTGCCTGGAGCGGTCAGGGGGCCGGCAATGAGCAGTTCTTC. This encodes CAWSGQGAGNEQFF. The chain couples TRBV30 to TRBJ2-1; 8 bases match TRBD1. Trimming removed 3 bases from V and 6 bases from J; junction bases left unmatched: 7. The CDR3 covers 14 residues. Germline V gene sequence: CDR1 GTSNPN, CDR2 SVGIG (reference sequence).

On this clone itself: Other DNA sequences in the same sample also yield this CDR3. The CDR3 sequence: CASSSTVNYGYTF. In DNA, the CDR3 is TGTGCCAGCAGCTCGACAGTAAACTATGGCTACACCTTC. The chain carries TRBV5-6 and TRBJ1-2; weak D call: TRBD1 (5 bases). Germline V gene data show CDR1 as SGHDT and CDR2 as YYEEEE. The CDR3 length is 13 residues. Trimming left V 3 bases short and J 2 bases short, with 8 bases between.

The chain joins TRBV27 to TRBJ1-5; 8 bases line up with TRBD1. CDR1 MNHEY and CDR2 SMNVEV come from the germline V gene (reference sequence). Losses at the gene ends were 5 bases for V and 2 bases for J; bases not matched to a gene: 8. The CDR3 is 16 residues long. The CDR3 DNA reads TGTGCCAGCAGTCTACACGGACAGGGCGGCAATCAGCCCCAGCATTTT. Amino acid sequence: CASSLHGQGGNQPQHF.

V usage is TRBV9 and J usage is TRBJ1-2, with D uncertain. Trimming left V 1 base short and J 6 bases short, with 10 bases between. In germline, CDR1 is SGDLS, CDR2 YYNGEE. The CDR3 sequence is 13 residues long. CDR3 sequence reads: CASSVSPKDGYTF. CDR3 nucleotides: TGTGCCAGCAGCGTAAGCCCCAAAGATGGCTACACCTTC. Using reference TRBV9 and TRBJ1-2 for the parts outside the CDR3, the full variable domain is DSGVTQTPKHLITATGQRVTLRCSPRSGDLSVYWYQQSLDQGLQFLIQYYNGEERAKGNILERFSAQQFPDLHSELNLSSLELGDSALYFCASSVSPKDGYTFGSGTRLTVV.

The CDR3 here is CASGTGAYNEQFF. In DNA form, the CDR3 reads TGTGCCTCCGGGACAGGGGCCTACAATGAGCAGTTCTTC. V usage is TRBV19 and J usage is TRBJ2-1, with TRBD1 matching over 10 bases. Unmatched junction bases numbered 3, after V lost 11 bases and J lost 2 bases. The CDR3 is made up of 13 amino acids. In germline, CDR1 is LNHDA, CDR2 SQIVND (reference sequence).

DNA of the CDR3: TGCGCCAGCAGTCTAAGCTCCTACGAGCAGTACTTC. Translating gives CASSLSSYEQYF. This sequence joins TRBV10-1 and TRBJ2-7; D gene ambiguous. Per the germline V gene, CDR1 is WNHNN and CDR2 is SYGVQD (reference sequence). This CDR3 comprises 12 residues. V was shortened by 5 bases and J by 0 bases, with 5 bases between the two germline ends.

The genes are TRBV5-4 and TRBJ2-7, with TRBD2 matching over 9 bases. J was trimmed by 1 base and V by 3 bases; bases with no gene match: 5. The length of the CDR3 is 15 residues. The germline V gene has CDR1 SGHNT and CDR2 YYREEE (reference sequence). In DNA form, the CDR3 reads TGTGCCAGCAGCTCCGGACTAGCGATGTCCTACGAGCAGTACTTC. Amino acid sequence: CASSSGLAMSYEQYF.

This clone has just a few counts. The chain joins TRBV19 to TRBJ2-7, with 7 bases that match TRBD1. CDR3 length: 14 residues. Unmatched junction bases numbered 7, after V lost 5 bases and J lost 3 bases. Germline values: CDR1 LNHDA, CDR2 SQIVND (reference sequence). The CDR3 sequence: CASSRDSELYEQYF. CDR3 bases: TGTGCCAGTAGTCGGGACAGTGAGCTCTACGAGCAGTACTTC.

The chain uses TRBV6-6 and TRBJ1-4, with 8 bases aligning to TRBD1. CDR3 length: 13 amino acids. The V segment lost 5 bases and the J segment 7 bases; nucleotides outside the gene matches: 3. CDR1 MNHNY and CDR2 SVGAGI come from the germline V gene (reference sequence). CDR3 DNA: TGTGCCAGCAGTCAGACAGGGGCTGAAAAACTGTTTTTT. The encoded protein is CASSQTGAEKLFF.

J is TRBJ2-3 and V is TRBV19; a possible D gene is TRBD1 (7 bases). Germline V lookup: CDR1 LNHDA, CDR2 SQIVND (reference sequence). This CDR3 has 14 residues. V gave up 4 bases and J gave up 6 bases, with 14 bases separating them. This CDR3 is CASSSGRGEDTQYF. The CDR3, as DNA: TGTGCCAGTAGTAGCGGCAGGGGGGAGGATACGCAGTATTTT. The complete variable domain, with remaining parts taken from reference TRBV19 and TRBJ2-3, reads DGGITQSPKYLFRKEGQNVTLSCEQNLNHDAMYWYRQDPGQGLRLIYYSQIVNDFQKGDIAEGYSVSREKKESFPLTVTSAQKNPTAFYLCASSSGRGEDTQYFGPGTRLTVL.

The J gene is TRBJ1-5, the V gene TRBV7-2, with 11 bases matching TRBD1. The CDR3 has 16 residues. Per the germline V gene, CDR1 is SGHTA and CDR2 is FQGNSA. The junction had 8 bases not matched to a gene; V was cut back by 5 bases and J by 5 bases. The CDR3 nucleotides read TGTGCCAGCAGCCCACGGACAGGGGGCATGGATCAGCCCCAGCATTTT. Its translation is CASSPRTGGMDQPQHF. The whole variable domain, filled in from reference TRBV7-2 and TRBJ1-5, reads GAGVSQSPSNKVTEKGKDVELRCDPISGHTALYWYRQSLGQGLEFLIYFQGNSAPDKSGLPSDRFSAERTGGSVSTLTIQRTQQEDSAVYLCASSPRTGGMDQPQHFGDGTRLSIL.

V and J are TRBV30 and TRBJ1-1; 7 nucleotides agree with TRBD1. Losses at the gene ends were 5 bases for V and 4 bases for J; bases not matched to a gene: 10. This CDR3 has 14 residues. Looked up from germline, CDR1 is GTSNPN and CDR2 is SVGIG (reference sequence). The CDR3 DNA follows: TGTGCCTGGGGGAAGGAGGGGGCGGGCACTGAAGCTTTCTTT. Translating it yields CAWGKEGAGTEAFF.

The chain combines TRBV30 with TRBJ2-5; tentatively, D is TRBD2 (5 bases). The end of the DNA aligns better with TRBJ2-7, so the J call may be wrong. The CDR3 runs 14 residues. Germline V gives CDR1 GTSNPN, CDR2 SVGIG (reference sequence). DNA for the CDR3: TGTGCCTGGAGGGCAGACTACAACTCCTACGAGCAGTACTTC. Encoded protein: CAWRADYNSYEQYF.

The CDR3 nucleotides read TGTGCCAGCAGTTCAACCGGGACAGGGGGGGGCTACACCTTC. It is translated as CASSSTGTGGGYTF. The chain links TRBV28 to TRBJ1-2; 11 nucleotides align to TRBD1. The length of the CDR3 is 14 residues. CDR1 and CDR2 (germline): MDHEN, SYDVKM. V trimming: 4 bases; J trimming: 8 bases; junction bases outside the gene matches: 6.